These 18 T cell receptor beta chains originate from one sample sequenced in a study of control samples from healthy donors and cancer patients. Assay used: immunoSEQ multiplex PCR; TCRdb lists only in-frame clones, some missing. Of more than 120,000 clones in the sample, about 91% were seen once. The sequenced sample consisted of blood. The receptors stem from a man aged 30-40 years in good health.

The rearrangement links TRBV13 to TRBJ2-1, with D possibly being TRBD2 (5 bases). The CDR3 length is 13 residues. The V end was cut by 9 bases, the J end by 7 bases, with 16 bases between. CDR1 and CDR2 from the germline V gene are PRHDT and FYEKMQ (reference sequence). This chain's CDR3 is CASTPPSGNEQFF. As DNA, the CDR3 is TGTGCCAGTACTCCCCCATCGGGAAATGAGCAGTTCTTC.

The V and J genes are TRBV5-1 and TRBJ1-1; D is perhaps TRBD1 (6 bases). The CDR3 consists of 16 residues. Per the germline V gene, CDR1 is SGHRS and CDR2 is YFSETQ. Between the trimmed V and J ends, which lost 4 bases and 0 bases, there was a span of 16 bases. This CDR3 is CASSHQIRGLNTEAFF. In DNA form, the CDR3 reads TGCGCCAGCAGCCATCAGATCAGGGGTTTGAACACTGAAGCTTTCTTT.

J is TRBJ1-1 and V is TRBV5-1; TRBD1 agrees at 7 bases. This CDR3 has 15 amino acids. Per germline, CDR1 SGHRS and CDR2 YFSETQ. Trimming took 4 bases from V and 3 from J; bases not matched to a gene: 9. CDR3 residues: CASSQSTGAYTEAFF. The CDR3 nucleotides read TGCGCCAGCAGCCAATCAACAGGGGCGTACACTGAAGCTTTCTTT.

As concerns this clone: An end of the junction does not agree with germline; a read error may underlie this. CDR3 region: CARSQGGGTDLNSPLHF. The CDR3 DNA is TGCGCCCGCAGCCAAGGGGGGGGGACGGACCTTAATTCACCCCTCCACTTT. V is TRBV4-1 and J is TRBJ1-6; tentatively, D is TRBD1 (6 bases). Germline CDR1 MGHRA, CDR2 YSYEKL. The CDR3 runs to 17 residues.

The V and J genes are TRBV5-5 and TRBJ1-1; no reliable D call. Trimming stripped 1 base from V and 4 bases from J, with 11 bases between. This CDR3 has 14 residues. The germline V gene encodes CDR1 SGHKS and CDR2 YYEKEE (reference sequence). The CDR3 DNA reads TGTGCCAGCAGCTTGAGGGTTTTCGGCACTGAAGCTTTCTTT. Translating it yields CASSLRVFGTEAFF.

This chain links TRBV11-2 with TRBJ2-7; 7 nucleotides agree with TRBD1. V lost 1 base, J lost 2 bases, and 8 bases stayed unmatched. The length of the CDR3 is 16 residues. In germline, CDR1 is SGHAT, CDR2 FQNNGV. CDR3 residues: CASSLGVDRRTYEQYF. CDR3 DNA sequence: TGTGCCAGCAGCTTAGGGGTGGACAGGCGCACCTACGAGCAGTACTTC.

The CDR3 is CASVGTSASPNEQFF. CDR3 nucleotides: TGCGCCAGCGTTGGAACTAGCGCGAGCCCCAATGAGCAGTTCTTC. This sequence joins TRBV5-1 and TRBJ2-1; 7 nucleotides match TRBD2. The V gene end was trimmed by 7 bases and the J gene end by 6 bases; junction bases not matched to a gene: 13. Germline values: CDR1 SGHRS, CDR2 YFSETQ. The CDR3 has 15 residues. The whole variable domain, filled in from reference TRBV5-1 and TRBJ2-1, reads KAGVTQTPRYLIKTRGQQVTLSCSPISGHRSVSWYQQTPGQGLQFLFEYFSETQRNKGNFPGRFSGRQFSNSRSEMNVSTLELGDSALYLCASVGTSASPNEQFFGPGTRLTVL.

The gene calls are TRBV28 and TRBJ2-2; no firm D call. The CDR3 is 15 residues long. Trimming removed 2 bases at V and 1 base at J, with 8 bases between. From germline, CDR1 is MDHEN and CDR2 SYDVKM. The CDR3 coding sequence is TGTGCCAGCAGTTTAATCCGCGGGAACACCGGGGAGCTGTTTTTT. It yields the protein CASSLIRGNTGELFF.

The DNA of the CDR3 is TGTGCCAGCAGTCTTAGTAGAGACACTGAAGCTTTCTTT. Encoded protein: CASSLSRDTEAFF. J is TRBJ1-1 and V is TRBV11-2; unclear D gene. V shed 6 bases and J shed 3 bases, with 11 bases lying between them. Looked up from germline, CDR1 is SGHAT and CDR2 is FQNNGV. This CDR3 is 13 amino acids long.

This clone was counted once. J is TRBJ1-2 and V is TRBV27, with TRBD1 matching 7 bases. This CDR3 region has 13 residues. The germline V gene encodes CDR1 MNHEY and CDR2 SMNVEV (reference sequence). J was trimmed by 6 bases and V by 7 bases; bases with no gene match: 8. CDR3: CASNPTGQDGYTF. CDR3 nucleotides: TGTGCCAGCAATCCGACAGGGCAGGATGGCTACACCTTC.

The J gene is TRBJ1-4, the V gene TRBV29-1, with D uncertain. Germline V gives CDR1 SQVTM, CDR2 ANQGSEA. Trimming pared 5 bases from V and 4 bases from J, leaving 8 bases between. The CDR3 covers 12 residues. This chain's CDR3 is CSVLTINEKLFF. The DNA for the CDR3 is TGCAGCGTTCTGACGATTAATGAAAAACTGTTTTTT. Filled out from reference TRBV29-1 and TRBJ1-4, the complete variable domain reads SAVISQKPSRDICQRGTSLTIQCQVDSQVTMMFWYRQQPGQSLTLIATANQGSEATYESGFVIDKFPISRPNLTFSTLTVSNMSPEDSSIYLCSVLTINEKLFFGSGTQLSVL.

This clone was observed a handful of times. The chain carries TRBV12-5 and TRBJ1-1; 8 nucleotides match TRBD1. The CDR3 has 12 residues. After removal of 6 bases from V and 10 bases from J, the junction contained 7 bases not matched to a gene. Germline-derived CDR1 and CDR2 are LGHNT and FRNRAP. The CDR3 sequence is CASGDRVERAFF. The CDR3 nucleotides are TGTGCTAGTGGGGACAGGGTCGAAAGAGCTTTCTTT.

V gene TRBV7-9 combines with J gene TRBJ2-3; the D is unclear. The CDR3 consists of 15 residues. The V end was cut by 1 base, the J end by 0 bases, with 8 bases between. Per the germline V gene, CDR1 is SEHNR and CDR2 is FQNEAQ (reference sequence). This chain's CDR3 is CASSLGVSSTDTQYF. CDR3 nucleotide sequence: TGTGCCAGCAGCTTAGGGGTTTCCAGCACAGATACGCAGTATTTT.

This sequence joins TRBV5-5 and TRBJ2-3; 9 bases align to TRBD2. After removal of 0 bases from V and 7 bases from J, the junction contained 3 bases not matched to a gene. The CDR3 consists of 14 residues. The germline CDR1 and CDR2 sequences are SGHKS and YYEKEE (reference sequence). The CDR3 loop is CASSLVGLANTQYF. In DNA form, the CDR3 reads TGTGCCAGCAGCTTGGTGGGACTAGCTAATACGCAGTATTTT.

The genes are TRBV6-2 or TRBV6-3 and TRBJ2-7, with 8 bases lining up with TRBD2. The CDR3 extends over 13 amino acids. Trimming cost V 4 bases and J 2 bases; bases outside gene matches: 1. CDR1 is MNHEY, CDR2 SVGEGT, per germline. CDR3 loop: CASSLGLAYEQYF. CDR3 nucleotide sequence: TGTGCCAGCAGTTTGGGACTAGCCTACGAGCAGTACTTC.

This clone showed up just once. The sample holds other DNA sequences that translate to the same CDR3. This rearrangement joins TRBV6-4 to TRBJ1-2; the match to TRBD1 covers 11 bases. Germline V gives CDR1 MRHNA, CDR2 SNTAGT. The CDR3 sequence is 16 residues long. The ends lost 5 bases at V and 0 bases at J; junction bases unmatched: 5. For the CDR3, the DNA is TGTGCCAGCAGTCTAGGGACAGGGGGGTCTAACTATGGCTACACCTTC. Translated: CASSLGTGGSNYGYTF.

The CDR3 protein is CASSLEPAVTDTQYF. The DNA for the CDR3 is TGTGCCAGCAGCTTGGAGCCAGCCGTCACAGATACGCAGTATTTT. V is TRBV5-4 and J is TRBJ2-3; D is undetermined. The V gene's germline CDR1 is SGHNT and CDR2 YYREEE (reference sequence). Between the trimmed V and J ends, which lost 0 bases and 2 bases, there was a span of 10 bases. The CDR3 extends over 15 amino acids.

The chain links TRBV6-5 to TRBJ2-5; a possible D gene is TRBD2 (6 bases). Trimming took off 2 bases at V and 6 bases at J, with 19 bases between the two ends. Germline CDR1 and CDR2: MNHEY and SVGAGI. The CDR3 length is 16 residues. CDR3 region: CASSYGMMGGMKTQYF. The CDR3 DNA is TGTGCCAGCAGTTACGGGATGATGGGGGGAATGAAGACCCAGTACTTC.